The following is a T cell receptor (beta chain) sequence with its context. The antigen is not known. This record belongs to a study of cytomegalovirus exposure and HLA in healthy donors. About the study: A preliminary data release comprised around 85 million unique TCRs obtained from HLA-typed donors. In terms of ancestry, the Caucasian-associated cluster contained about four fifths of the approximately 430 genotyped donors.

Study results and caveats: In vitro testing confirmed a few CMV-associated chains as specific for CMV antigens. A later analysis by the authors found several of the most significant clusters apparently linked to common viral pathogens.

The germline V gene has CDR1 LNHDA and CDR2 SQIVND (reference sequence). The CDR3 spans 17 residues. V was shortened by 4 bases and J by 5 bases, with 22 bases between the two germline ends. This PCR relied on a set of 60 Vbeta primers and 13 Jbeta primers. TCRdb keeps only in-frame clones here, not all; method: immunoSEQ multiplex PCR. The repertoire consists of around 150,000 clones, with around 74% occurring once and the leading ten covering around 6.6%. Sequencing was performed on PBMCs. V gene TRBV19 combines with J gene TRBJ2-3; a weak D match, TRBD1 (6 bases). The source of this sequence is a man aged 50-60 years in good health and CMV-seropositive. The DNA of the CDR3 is TGTGCCAGTAGTAAATCCACAGGGATCCCTCGTGGAGATACGCAGTATTTT. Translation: CASSKSTGIPRGDTQYF. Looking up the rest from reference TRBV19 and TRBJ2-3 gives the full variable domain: DGGITQSPKYLFRKEGQNVTLSCEQNLNHDAMYWYRQDPGQGLRLIYYSQIVNDFQKGDIAEGYSVSREKKESFPLTVTSAQKNPTAFYLCASSKSTGIPRGDTQYFGPGTRLTVL.